Listed below are T cell receptor beta chains from one sample, sequenced in a study of blood T cell repertoires in COVID-19. Only in-frame clones appear in the TCRdb table, and some are missing; sequencing was by immunoSEQ multiplex PCR. The table records under 350,000 clones, roughly 91% of them present only once. Sample: PBMCs or T cells enriched from blood (not recorded which). All receptors derive from an older woman who had recovered from COVID-19. The CDR3 runs from the conserved cysteine through the conserved F or W. D genes are given only for firm matches.

J gene,V gene,D gene,CDR3 protein
TRBJ2-1,TRBV2,TRBD2,CASRGTSDYNEQFF
TRBJ1-2,TRBV28,TRBD1,CASSLTGGSFNYGYTF
TRBJ1-1,TRBV11-3,NA,CASSVQGGTEAFF
TRBJ1-1,TRBV7-2,NA,CASSLAGVTEAFF
TRBJ2-3,TRBV4-1,TRBD2,CASSQDRGSGRFEGTDTQYF
TRBJ1-1,TRBV28,NA,CASSYGPEAFF
TRBJ1-2,TRBV27,NA,CASSFQGFRGYTF
TRBJ2-7,TRBV9,NA,CASSSHWDTSYEQYF
TRBJ2-2,TRBV6-6,TRBD1,CASSLDRVTNTGELFF
TRBJ1-3,TRBV19,NA,CASSVDRLSGNTIYF
TRBJ2-2,TRBV7-3,TRBD2,CASSLGLAGTGELFF
TRBJ1-6,TRBV28,TRBD1,CASSLGQGASPLHF
TRBJ2-7,TRBV28,NA,CASSRPIPPYEQYF
TRBJ1-3,TRBV30,NA,CAWHWSSGNTIYF
TRBJ2-5,TRBV15,NA,CATSRDAPTAGGETQYF
TRBJ1-5,TRBV12-3/TRBV12-4,NA,CASSLGSQPQHF
TRBJ1-2,TRBV28,NA,CASGSQEGYTF
TRBJ2-3,TRBV27,TRBD2,CASTRGGSLTTDTQYF
TRBJ1-1,TRBV5-1,NA,CASSAGVSYGNTEAFF
TRBJ1-4,TRBV4-1,NA,CASSSDRSHEKLFF
TRBJ1-1,TRBV2,NA,CASSEARVNTEAFF
TRBJ2-3,TRBV1,NA,CTSRPTRTDTQYF
TRBJ2-2,TRBV7-6,NA,CASSLRTNRGGGELFF
TRBJ2-5,TRBV28,TRBD2,CASSILTSGGVETQYF